This TCR beta chain was obtained from a study of CD8+ T cells in alopecia areata. Of note for this clone: Genes here carry mouse names. The read halts 3 residues ahead of the CDR3 end, with the missing end drawn from the germline J gene.

It was with CD4, CD8alpha, NKG2D, NKG2ACE and other markers that pooled cutaneous lymph node cells were sorted. There are 15 residues in the CDR3. With V trimmed by 6 bases and J by 8 bases, 6 bases remained unmatched. Germline-derived CDR1 and CDR2 are MNHDT and YYDKIL. Once RNA had been extracted, it was reverse transcribed into cDNA to act as the sequencing template. Assay: immunoSEQ multiplex PCR; the TCRdb copy retains only in-frame clones and omits some. The record shows about 270,000 clones for this sample, with no singletons present. Specimen: CD4+ T cells sorted from a lymph node. This chain uses TRBV17 with TRBJ1-6; TRBD1 aligns across 11 bases. TRBJ1-6 is annotated as an ORF whose role is uncertain. This receptor was obtained from a C3H/HeJ mouse with alopecia areata. The mouse line has the MHC haplotype H2-k. The CDR3: CASRTGTGGDSPLYF. The CDR3 DNA, read in part, is TGTGCTAGCAGGACCGGGACAGGGGGGGATTCGCCC.